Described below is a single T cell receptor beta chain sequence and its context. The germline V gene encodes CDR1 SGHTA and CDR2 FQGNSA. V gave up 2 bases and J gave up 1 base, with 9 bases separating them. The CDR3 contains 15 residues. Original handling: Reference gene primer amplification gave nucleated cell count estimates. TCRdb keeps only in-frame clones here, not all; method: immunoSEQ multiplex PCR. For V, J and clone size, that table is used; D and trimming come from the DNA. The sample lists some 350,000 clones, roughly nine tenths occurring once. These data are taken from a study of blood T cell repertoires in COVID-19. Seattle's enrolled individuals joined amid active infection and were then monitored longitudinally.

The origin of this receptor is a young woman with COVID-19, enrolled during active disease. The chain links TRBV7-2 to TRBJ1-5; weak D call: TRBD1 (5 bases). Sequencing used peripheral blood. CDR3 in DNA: TGTGCCAGCAGCTTAAGCAGGGTGAGCAATCAGCCCCAGCATTTT. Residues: CASSLSRVSNQPQHF.